This TCR beta chain was identified in a study of cytomegalovirus exposure and HLA in healthy donors. Findings and limits, study-wide: The study put under 200 TCR beta chains on its list as cytomegalovirus-associated. Reports showed the classifier diagnosing cytomegalovirus status with high specificity and sensitivity.

This clone was seen a handful of times. Antigen unknown. The sample carries other DNA sequences with the same CDR3. With 60 Vbeta and 13 Jbeta primers, the PCR was carried out. Some clones are missing from TCRdb's copy, which holds only in-frame ones; the method was immunoSEQ multiplex PCR. There are about 190,000 clones in the sample; approximately 80% occur only once, and around 0.69% lies in the top ten. Germline trimming cut 3 bases from V and 5 bases from J; bases unmatched to any gene: 4. The germline V gene has CDR1 SGDLS and CDR2 YYNGEE. The CDR3 is 13 amino acids. The material sequenced was PBMCs. This TCR derives from a boy younger than 18 in good health and CMV-seronegative. V usage is TRBV9 and J usage is TRBJ2-5, with 7 nucleotides matching TRBD2. The CDR3 here is CASSAPGGETQYF. For the CDR3, the DNA is TGTGCCAGCAGCGCCCCCGGGGGGGAGACCCAGTACTTC.